One sample yielded the 20 T cell receptor beta chains listed below, sequenced in a study of regulatory T cells in long-lasting Graves disease. Investigators prepared the TCR beta libraries by applying iRepertoire HTBI primers and Arm-PCR of CDR3 regions. TCRdb redid the calling of the multiplex PCR reads with MiXCR, one entry per CDR3 protein. The sample carries some 470,000 distinct CDR3 sequences, about a fifth recorded once. Indicated time point: persistent/refractory GD, antithyroid drugs over 5 years with positive TRAb. Researchers made the TCR library from RNA that was extracted from PBMCs. This specimen consisted of peripheral blood mononuclear cells (PBMCs), obtained when the disease was refractory, from a patient treated with antithyroid drugs. All receptors derive from a female donor with Graves disease.

The chain recombines TRBV6-1 with TRBJ2-5, with D perhaps matching TRBD1 or TRBD2 (7 bases each). The germline V gene has CDR1 MNHNS and CDR2 SASEGT. Between the trimmed V and J ends, which lost 6 bases and 4 bases, there was a span of 21 bases. The CDR3 extends over 16 amino acids. CDR3 in amino acids: CASSPDREGSRETQYF. The CDR3 DNA reads as TGTGCCAGCAGCCCAGACAGGGAGGGTTCCAGAGAGACCCAGTACTTC.

About this clonotype itself: This may stem from a read error, because a much larger clone lies one nucleotide away. The rearrangement uses TRBV28 and TRBJ1-5; 8 nucleotides agree with TRBD1. The CDR3 is 15 residues long. CDR1 and CDR2 (germline): MDHEN, SYDVKM. The CDR3 reads CVSSLYAGGHQPQHF. CDR3 DNA: TGTGTCAGCAGTTTATACGCAGGGGGCCATCAGCCCCAGCATTTT.

The table lists this clonotype with many counts. The chain uses TRBV11-1 and TRBJ2-5; D could derive from TRBD1 or TRBD2 (7 bases each). The CDR3 sequence is 14 residues long. The V and J ends lost 3 bases and 3 bases respectively, with 11 bases between them. Germline V gene lookup returns CDR1 SGHAT and CDR2 FQDESV (reference sequence). The CDR3 DNA follows: TGTGCCAGCAGCTTGGGAGGGGGCGAAGAGACCCAGTACTTC. Its protein is CASSLGGGEETQYF.

This clonotype was counted a few times. The rearrangement links TRBV5-1 to TRBJ2-2, with 12 positions matching TRBD2. The V and J ends lost 1 base and 7 bases, in that order; junction bases with no gene match: 8. Germline CDR1 and CDR2: SGHRS and YFSETQ. The CDR3 sequence is 17 residues long. This CDR3 reads CASSLRLAGVDGGELFF. CDR3 nucleotide sequence: TGCGCCAGCAGCTTGAGACTAGCGGGAGTCGATGGCGGGGAGCTGTTTTTT.

The rearrangement links TRBV30 to TRBJ1-1; D remains unclear. With 0 bases removed from V and 0 bases from J, the gap between germline ends came to 8 bases. This CDR3 has 14 residues. The germline CDR1 and CDR2 sequences are GTSNPN and SVGIG (reference sequence). The CDR3: CAWSVGGLNTEAFF. The CDR3 DNA is TGTGCCTGGAGTGTCGGAGGCCTGAACACTGAAGCTTTCTTT.

With respect to this clonotype: Possible read error: a much larger clone is one base away. The V and J genes are TRBV6-5 and TRBJ1-5, with TRBD1 as a possible D gene (5 bases). CDR1 and CDR2 (germline): MNHEY, SVGAGI. CDR3 length: 14 residues. In DNA form, the CDR3 reads TGTGCCAACAGTTACGTGGGGGTAGGACAGCCCCAGCATTTT. It specifies CANSYVGVGQPQHF.

This clonotype was picked up many times. This sequence joins TRBV6-1 and TRBJ1-1; TRBD1 agrees at 9 bases. Trimming at V came to 3 bases and at J to 2 bases, leaving 7 bases not matched to a gene. Germline V gives CDR1 MNHNS, CDR2 SASEGT. The length of the CDR3 is 16 residues. The CDR3 DNA follows: TGTGCCAGCAGTGACGGGACAGGGTTTTATAACACTGAAGCTTTCTTT. This translates into CASSDGTGFYNTEAFF.

This clonotype was counted ten times or more. This rearrangement joins TRBV20-1 to TRBJ2-7; 7 bases fit TRBD2. There are 13 residues in the CDR3. CDR1 DFQATT and CDR2 SNEGSKA come from the germline V gene (reference sequence). The trim removed 1 base at V and 3 bases at J, leaving 3 bases unmatched. This chain's CDR3 is CSARGTRSYEQYF. The CDR3 nucleotides read TGCAGTGCTAGAGGGACTAGGAGCTACGAGCAGTACTTC.

This clonotype has just a few counts. CDR3 loop: CAISESGQGIATNEKLFF. The DNA of the CDR3 is TGTGCCATCAGTGAATCCGGACAGGGGATTGCAACTAATGAAAAACTGTTTTTT. V gene TRBV10-3 combines with J gene TRBJ1-4; 9 bases line up with TRBD1. The CDR3 totals 18 residues. Germline CDR1 reads ENHRY; CDR2 reads SYGVKD. Trimming at V came to 3 bases and at J to 0 bases, leaving 8 bases not matched to a gene.

Worth noting for this clonotype: A junction end diverges from the germline sequence, so it may reflect a read error. Written as DNA, the CDR3 is TGTGCTAGCAGCTTAGGACTGGAAAGCACAGATACGCAGTATTTT. This codes for CASSLGLESTDTQYF. The V and J genes are TRBV7-7 and TRBJ2-3, with D possibly being TRBD2 (5 bases). The CDR3 is made up of 15 amino acids. The germline gives CDR1 SSHAT, CDR2 FNYEAQ (reference sequence).

In this sample, this clonotype turned up many times. The CDR3 is CASRGPAPKSNYGYTF. DNA of the CDR3: TGTGCCAGTAGGGGGCCAGCACCAAAATCTAACTATGGCTACACCTTC. The chain is built from TRBV19 and TRBJ1-2; perhaps TRBD1 as D (5 bases). V lost 6 bases, J lost 0 bases, and 17 bases lay in between. Germline loops: CDR1 LNHDA, CDR2 SQIVND (reference sequence). The CDR3 consists of 16 residues.

The sample holds a few counts of this clonotype. This chain connects TRBV3-1 to TRBJ1-2; D not certain. The CDR3 is 14 residues long. Looked up from germline, CDR1 is LGHDT and CDR2 is YNNKEL (reference sequence). Between the trimmed V and J ends, which lost 2 bases and 0 bases, there was a span of 7 bases. The chain's CDR3 is CASSQLITNYGYTF. In DNA, the CDR3 is TGTGCCAGCAGCCAACTGATAACTAACTATGGCTACACCTTC.

This clonotype has a handful of counts. The gene calls are TRBV29-1 and TRBJ2-2, with TRBD2 matching over 8 bases. CDR1 is SQVTM, CDR2 ANQGSEA, per germline. The CDR3 sequence is 13 residues long. V gave up 5 bases and J gave up 1 base; unmatched junction bases: 0. CDR3 in amino acids: CSVSGRNTGELFF. Here the CDR3 DNA reads TGCAGCGTTAGCGGGAGGAACACCGGGGAGCTGTTTTTT.

This clonotype was seen at least ten times. V and J are TRBV12-3 or TRBV12-4 and TRBJ2-5; possibly TRBD1 or TRBD2 for D (5 bases each). V gave up 0 bases and J gave up 5 bases, with 25 bases separating them. The CDR3 covers 19 residues. CDR3 coding DNA: TGTGCCAGCAGTTTAGCCCATTCTCCCCGACAGAGGGTGCAGGAGACCCAGTACTTC. Amino acids: CASSLAHSPRQRVQETQYF.

In its sample, this clonotype was seen many times. The chain uses TRBV11-1 and TRBJ2-7; TRBD1 might be the D (5 bases). V was pared by 0 bases and J by 2 bases, with 17 bases between. Germline V gives CDR1 SGHAT, CDR2 FQDESV (reference sequence). The CDR3 sequence is 17 residues long. CDR3 region: CASSLARSQGSTYEQYF. As DNA, the CDR3 is TGTGCCAGCAGCTTAGCGAGGTCTCAGGGTTCAACCTACGAGCAGTACTTC.

In this sample, this clonotype turned up many times. The chain combines TRBV12-3 or TRBV12-4 with TRBJ1-1, with 8 bases that match TRBD1. The CDR3 loop spans 15 amino acids. J lost 5 bases, V lost 3 bases, and 8 bases had no gene match. CDR3 residues: CASSFRQGARTEAFF. DNA of the CDR3: TGTGCCAGCAGTTTTAGGCAGGGGGCTCGAACTGAAGCTTTCTTT.

V is TRBV20-1 and J is TRBJ1-1; the D is unclear. V was shortened by 6 bases and J by 3 bases, with 8 bases between the two germline ends. The germline V gene has CDR1 DFQATT and CDR2 SNEGSKA (reference sequence). CDR3 length: 11 residues. CDR3 residues: CSAWGDTEAFF. The CDR3 DNA is TGCAGTGCCTGGGGAGACACTGAAGCTTTCTTT.

This clonotype was seen at least ten times. The chain couples TRBV20-1 to TRBJ1-2; D gene uncertain. The V gene's germline CDR1 is DFQATT and CDR2 SNEGSKA (reference sequence). Trimming removed 4 bases from V and 4 bases from J, with 16 bases in between. The CDR3 totals 14 residues. As DNA, the CDR3 is TGCAGTGCTAAGGGAGGGAAGGAAATCTATGGCTACACCTTC. Residues: CSAKGGKEIYGYTF.

Only a few counts were recorded for this clonotype. The chain combines TRBV30 with TRBJ1-1; 9 bases map to TRBD1. V shed 4 bases and J 4 bases; nucleotides not matched to a gene: 1. Germline V gives CDR1 GTSNPN, CDR2 SVGIG (reference sequence). The CDR3 contains 12 residues. The CDR3 nucleotides read TGTGCCTGGACGACAGGGGGCACTGAAGCTTTCTTT. Its protein product is CAWTTGGTEAFF.

The chain carries TRBV7-8 and TRBJ1-3; D not certain. This CDR3 is built from 16 residues. The V end lost 4 bases, the J end lost 2 bases, and 15 bases lay between the germline ends. Germline CDR1 and CDR2: SGHVS and FQNEAQ. The CDR3 sequence: CASSSLTGYAGNTIYF. As DNA, the CDR3 is TGTGCCAGCAGCTCCCTAACTGGTTATGCTGGAAACACCATATATTTT.